A single sample is the source of the 13 T cell receptor beta chains below, sequenced in a study of breast tumors, draining lymph nodes, adjacent tissues. Breast cancer patients provided tissue from their axillary draining lymph nodes. A single record per CDR3 protein comes from TCRdb applying MiXCR to the multiplex PCR reads. The sample has some 170,000 distinct CDR3 sequences, 33% seen once. Sequencing was done on a sample of axillary lymph node tissue. The source is a female donor with breast cancer. Some clones in this sample may be carry-over from other donors' samples.

This clonotype turned up a few times. The V and J genes are TRBV9 and TRBJ1-1; 7 nucleotides match TRBD1. The CDR3 loop spans 16 amino acids. J lost 0 bases, V lost 0 bases, and 5 bases had no gene match. Germline CDR1 reads SGDLS; CDR2 reads YYNGEE. The CDR3 sequence: CASSVAPGGLNTEAFF. CDR3 bases: TGTGCCAGCAGCGTAGCTCCAGGGGGATTGAACACTGAAGCTTTCTTT.

This clonotype was counted at least ten times. This sequence joins TRBV20-1 and TRBJ2-1; no reliable D call. This CDR3 region has 12 residues. From germline, CDR1 is DFQATT and CDR2 SNEGSKA (reference sequence). V was cut by 3 bases and J by 7 bases, with 10 bases left in between. CDR3 amino acids: CSARTSLNEQFF. In DNA, the CDR3 is TGCAGTGCTAGGACCAGCCTAAATGAGCAGTTCTTC.

The chain recombines TRBV11-3 with TRBJ2-2; D perhaps matches TRBD2 (5 bases). Germline values: CDR1 SGHNT, CDR2 YENEEA. Trimming removed 2 bases from V and 0 bases from J, with 10 bases in between. This CDR3 contains 16 residues. The DNA for the CDR3 is TGTGCCAGCAGCTTATACACGGGAACGAACACCGGGGAGCTGTTTTTT. Amino acids: CASSLYTGTNTGELFF.

This clonotype was detected only once. With a much larger clone just one base away, this may be a read error. The rearrangement joins TRBV10-3 to TRBJ2-7; 10 bases are a match to TRBD1. The CDR3 has 17 amino acids. Germline V gene lookup returns CDR1 ENHRY and CDR2 SYGVKD. This chain's CDR3 is CASSYPDRGQLTYEQYF. The CDR3 DNA is TGTGCCAGCAGTTACCCCGACAGGGGGCAATTGACCTACGAGCAGTACTTC.

For this clonotype: The junction and the germline gene differ at one end; a read error may be behind it. J is TRBJ2-1 and V is TRBV5-8; 9 positions match TRBD2. CDR1 SGHTS and CDR2 YDEGEE come from the germline V gene. The CDR3 covers 12 residues. The chain's CDR3 is CAGTSTYTEQFF. For the CDR3, the DNA is TGTGCCGGGACTAGCACCTACACTGAGCAGTTCTTC.

This clonotype occurred many times. The V and J genes are TRBV11-2 and TRBJ2-1; a possible D gene is TRBD2 (5 bases). The CDR3 length is 11 residues. CDR1 is SGHAT and CDR2 is FQNNGV in the germline V gene. V gave up 1 base and J gave up 15 bases, with 10 bases separating them. The CDR3 loop reads CASSLAGLPFF. CDR3 nucleotides: TGTGCCAGCAGCTTAGCAGGACTCCCGTTCTTC.

This clonotype has a count of ten or more. V and J are TRBV20-1 and TRBJ1-4; D is uncertain. CDR3 size: 14 residues. V lost 0 bases and J 4 bases, leaving 9 bases between the germline ends. The germline gives CDR1 DFQATT, CDR2 SNEGSKA (reference sequence). This CDR3 reads CSARDEQLNEKLFF. DNA of the CDR3: TGCAGTGCTAGAGATGAACAACTTAATGAAAAACTGTTTTTT.

This clonotype was detected many times. The V gene is TRBV20-1, the J gene TRBJ2-3; a weak D match, TRBD2 (5 bases). From germline, CDR1 is DFQATT and CDR2 SNEGSKA (reference sequence). Trimming took 2 bases from V and 0 from J, leaving 9 bases between them. The CDR3 consists of 14 residues. The CDR3 loop reads CSARSDLSTDTQYF. CDR3 in DNA: TGCAGTGCTAGATCGGACTTAAGCACAGATACGCAGTATTTT.

This clonotype was picked up many times. This chain joins TRBV27 and TRBJ1-6; D is undetermined. CDR3 length equals 15 residues. V gave up 8 bases and J gave up 7 bases, with 18 bases separating them. Germline V gene sequence: CDR1 MNHEY, CDR2 SMNVEV (reference sequence). The CDR3 region is CASGPGLAGNSPLHF. CDR3 in DNA: TGTGCCAGCGGACCTGGACTCGCGGGCAATTCACCCCTCCACTTT.

Comment on this clonotype: At one end, the junction sequence differs from germline, possibly due to a read error. V gene TRBV20-1 combines with J gene TRBJ1-6, with a possible D match to TRBD1 (6 bases). The CDR3 is 15 residues long. CDR1 DFQATT and CDR2 SNEGSKA come from the germline V gene (reference sequence). CDR3 in DNA: TGCAGTGCTAGAGACCCAGGGGACCCGCGGTCACCCCTCTACTTT. Translated, it gives CSARDPGDPRSPLYF.

Remarks on this clonotype: Since a much larger clone is just one base distant, this may be a read error. CDR3 coding DNA: TGTGCCAGCACCGGAGCGGGGCAATCCTACGAGCAGTACTTC. Its protein product is CASTGAGQSYEQYF. The chain employs TRBV12-3 or TRBV12-4 and TRBJ2-7; TRBD2 matches at 7 bases. The CDR3 is 14 amino acids. Trimming removed 7 bases from V and 1 base from J; junction bases left unmatched: 7.

This clonotype was recorded once. This may be a read error: a much more frequent sequence differs by one nucleotide. The rearrangement links TRBV28 to TRBJ2-7, with D possibly being TRBD1 or TRBD2 (5 bases each). The length of the CDR3 is 14 residues. The V gene's germline CDR1 is MDHEN and CDR2 SYDVKM. Trimming removed 6 bases at V and 5 bases at J, with 17 bases between. In nucleotides, the CDR3 is TGTGCCAGCAGCCCACCGGGACGGGGACACGAGCAGTACTTC. Protein product: CASSPPGRGHEQYF.

On this clonotype itself: Possible read error: a much larger clone is one base away. The chain employs TRBV2 and TRBJ1-2, with a possible D match to TRBD1 (5 bases). CDR1 is SNHLY and CDR2 is FYNNEI in the germline V gene. The CDR3 is made up of 15 amino acids. V lost 5 bases and J lost 4, with 17 bases in between. The CDR3 reads CASSQRGMGGYGYTF. DNA for the CDR3: TGTGCCAGCAGTCAACGGGGCATGGGGGGCTATGGCTACACCTTC.